This TCR beta chain was sequenced in a study of shared clonotypes between healthy human individuals. Study observations and caveats: An effect of sequencing depth on clonotype sharing among donors was expected. Generation probabilities of non-shared clonotypes were lower (relative to those shared by all four donors).

Partitioning of CD4+ cells yielded a CD45RA+ naive subset and a CD45RA-negative memory subset. Details on this clone: Its specificity is unknown.

At deep level, the assay was performed. The assay was immunoSEQ multiplex PCR, and TCRdb's table has in-frame clones only and misses some. This sample has hundreds of thousands of clones, with less than 80% found just once. This TCR came from a woman aged 25 to 39 in good health. The specimen sequenced was memory CD4+ T cells sorted from blood. Subset: CD45RA-negative fraction.

The CDR3: CAWSVGGGLNIQYF. In DNA, the CDR3 is TGTGCCTGGAGTGTCGGAGGGGGATTAAACATTCAGTACTTC. The chain links TRBV30 to TRBJ2-4; TRBD1 or TRBD2 may be the D gene (6 bases each). Germline V gives CDR1 GTSNPN, CDR2 SVGIG (reference sequence). V shed 0 bases and J shed 6 bases, with 12 bases lying between them. The CDR3 loop spans 14 amino acids.